This TCR beta chain was captured by sequencing in a study of blood T cell repertoires in COVID-19. Looking at the study overall: Sites across the United States, Italy and Spain contributed samples from acute and convalescent COVID-19.

Germline loops: CDR1 SGHRS, CDR2 YFSETQ. The CDR3 consists of 14 residues. The V gene lost 5 bases and the J gene lost 3 bases, with 14 bases spanning the gap. Only in-frame clones appear in the TCRdb table, and some are missing; sequencing was by immunoSEQ multiplex PCR. This table holds about 22,000 clones, about nine tenths found once. The sequencing sample was made of peripheral blood. This receptor was identified in a man in his 70s with acute or convalescent COVID-19. V and J are TRBV5-1 and TRBJ1-1; D perhaps matches TRBD1 (6 bases). The CDR3 bases are TGCGCCAGCAGGGGTGGGACAAGTGACACTGAAGCTTTCTTT. It codes for CASRGGTSDTEAFF.